This is a list of T cell receptor beta chains from one sample in a study of preoperative IRX-2 immunotherapy in early breast cancer. Sequencing used immunoSEQ multiplex PCR; TCRdb keeps in-frame clones, though not all of them. The sample consists of a few thousand clones, 65% to 80% of them appearing once. Material: tumor tissue, obtained before IRX-2 immunotherapy. The origin of the receptors is a human donor with breast cancer. Both conserved end residues are part of each CDR3. D genes are given only for firm matches. Some rows mark clone size as missing; the rest say once, few, many or name a class of expanded clone.

size	J	D	V	CDR3	DNA
.	TRBJ1-3	.	TRBV6-8	CASSPGGYSGNTIYF	TGTGCCAGCAGTCCCGGGGGCTACTCTGGAAACACCATATATTTT
.	TRBJ2-7	.	TRBV1	CASSQGGDRATYEQYF	TGCGCCAGCAGCCAAGGGGGGGACAGGGCCACCTACGAGCAGTACTTC
.	TRBJ1-4	.	TRBV7-1	CASSSRGPLGLFF	TGTGCCAGCAGCTCCCGAGGGCCATTAGGACTGTTTTTT
.	TRBJ1-1	.	TRBV28	CASSWEPGLLNTEAFF	TGTGCCAGCAGTTGGGAACCGGGACTGCTGAACACTGAAGCTTTCTTT
.	TRBJ2-2	.	TRBV6-8	CASRRQVSNTGELFF	TGTGCCAGCAGGCGACAGGTTTCAAACACCGGGGAGCTGTTTTTT
few	TRBJ1-1	.	TRBV28	CASSKHQGEAFF	TGTGCCAGCAGTAAACACCAAGGGGAAGCTTTCTTT
.	TRBJ2-7	.	TRBV6-8	CASSYSSDGSSYEQYF	TGTGCCAGCAGTTACTCTTCGGACGGGAGCTCCTACGAGCAGTACTTC
.	TRBJ1-1	.	TRBV12-5	CASGPDLTSEAFF	TGTGCTAGTGGACCGGACTTAACCTCTGAAGCTTTCTTT
.	TRBJ1-6	.	TRBV28	CASRQTGSSYNSPLHF	TGTGCCAGCAGACAGACGGGGAGCTCCTATAATTCACCCCTCCACTTT
.	TRBJ1-4	.	TRBV12-5	CGTLPTEKLFF	TGTGGGACTCTTCCCACTGAAAAACTGTTTTTT
.	TRBJ1-5	TRBD1	TRBV6-8	CASRPDLDRAAQHF	TGTGCCAGCAGACCCGACCTAGACAGGGCGGCACAGCATTTT
.	TRBJ2-5	.	TRBV10-2	CASSELVGFQETQYF	TGCGCCAGCAGTGAGTTGGTGGGGTTCCAAGAGACCCAGTACTTC
.	TRBJ1-1	.	TRBV28	CASSLWNPLYTEAFF	TGTGCCAGCAGTTTATGGAACCCTTTGTACACTGAAGCTTTCTTT
.	TRBJ1-2	TRBD1	TRBV11-3	CASSQRRGLSYGYTF	TGTGCCAGCAGCCAGCGGAGGGGGCTTAGCTATGGCTACACCTTC
.	TRBJ1-4	.	TRBV6-8	CATQRGARTNEKLFF	TGTGCCACCCAGCGGGGGGCGAGGACTAATGAAAAACTGTTTTTT
.	TRBJ2-1	TRBD2	TRBV11-3	CASSLVGELAVYEEQFF	TGTGCCAGCAGCTTAGTCGGCGAACTAGCGGTATATGAGGAGCAGTTCTTC
.	TRBJ2-7	.	TRBV28	CASSLPLAGALSYEQYF	TGTGCCAGCAGTTTACCCCTGGCGGGGGCACTCTCCTACGAGCAGTACTTC
.	TRBJ2-7	.	TRBV9	CASSQKNRNLYEQYF	TGTGCCAGCAGCCAGAAGAACAGGAATCTCTACGAGCAGTACTTC
few	TRBJ1-1	.	TRBV11-3	CASSSEGEEELGNTEAFF	TGTGCCAGCAGCTCGGAGGGGGAAGAGGAACTAGGGAACACTGAAGCTTTCTTT
.	TRBJ2-5	.	TRBV10-2	CASSERKVAQYF	TGCGCCAGCAGTGAGAGAAAAGTGGCCCAGTACTTC
.	TRBJ2-1	.	TRBV18	CASSPTASYNEQFF	TGTGCCAGCTCACCCACGGCCTCCTACAATGAGCAGTTCTTC
.	TRBJ2-1	.	TRBV5-1	CASSLGVAAIYNEQFF	TGCGCCAGCAGCCTAGGGGTTGCAGCGATCTACAATGAGCAGTTCTTC
.	TRBJ2-7	.	TRBV6-8	CASSEGWGRYEQYF	TGTGCCAGCAGTGAGGGGTGGGGACGTTACGAGCAGTACTTC
.	TRBJ1-1	.	TRBV30	CAWSVAGRANTEAFF	TGTGCCTGGAGTGTCGCAGGGAGGGCGAACACTGAAGCTTTCTTT
.	TRBJ2-7	.	TRBV19	CASSLSGTTYEQYF	TGTGCCAGTAGTTTAAGCGGTACCACCTACGAGCAGTACTTC
large	TRBJ2-3	.	TRBV11-3	CASSPGQEVSSDTQYF	TGTGCCAGCAGCCCCGGACAAGAGGTTTCGTCAGATACGCAGTATTTT
.	TRBJ2-6	.	TRBV7-1	CASSLAGQLSGANVLTF	TGTGCCAGCAGCTTAGCGGGACAGCTCTCTGGGGCCAACGTCCTGACTTTC
.	TRBJ2-5	TRBD1	TRBV5-1	CASSQQGAQETQYF	TGCGCCAGCAGCCAGCAGGGGGCCCAAGAGACCCAGTACTTC
few	TRBJ2-1	TRBD1	TRBV11-3	CASSPPRGQGNEQFF	TGTGCCAGCAGCCCCCCGAGGGGGCAAGGCAATGAGCAGTTCTTC
.	TRBJ2-1	.	TRBV6-8	CASSYSGQGINEQFF	TGTGCCAGCAGTTACTCTGGTCAGGGGATCAATGAGCAGTTCTTC
.	TRBJ2-1	.	TRBV6-8	CASRGPTNEQFF	TGTGCCAGCAGGGGACCGACTAATGAGCAGTTCTTC
.	TRBJ1-1	.	TRBV7-1	CASSNQGPGTEAFF	TGTGCCAGCAGCAATCAGGGTCCGGGCACTGAAGCTTTCTTT
.	TRBJ1-1	.	TRBV29-1	CSVPGTVNTEAFF	TGCAGCGTTCCCGGGACCGTGAACACTGAAGCTTTCTTT
once	TRBJ2-7	.	TRBV19	CASKSSSYEQYF	TGTGCCAGTAAGAGCAGCTCCTACGAGCAGTACTTC
.	TRBJ1-1	.	TRBV11-3	CASSLGLRETEAFF	TGTGCCAGCAGCTTGGGACTGAGGGAAACTGAAGCTTTCTTT
.	TRBJ2-7	TRBD2	TRBV5-1	CASSAGTSIHYEQYF	TGCGCCAGCAGCGCCGGGACTAGCATTCACTACGAGCAGTACTTC
.	TRBJ2-7	.	TRBV6-8	CASSRSGPGAHYYEQYF	TGTGCCAGCAGTCGTTCTGGGCCGGGGGCCCACTACTACGAGCAGTACTTC
.	TRBJ2-5	.	TRBV4-1	CASSQDRATQYF	TGCGCCAGCAGCCAAGATCGGGCGACCCAGTACTTC
.	TRBJ2-5	TRBD2	TRBV7-7	CASSLEAGGRETQYF	TGTGCCAGCAGCTTAGAAGCGGGGGGCCGGGAGACCCAGTACTTC
once	TRBJ1-1	.	TRBV1	CASSQDLGQGGEAFF	TGCGCCAGCAGCCAAGATCTAGGGCAGGGGGGTGAAGCTTTCTTT
.	TRBJ2-1	TRBD1	TRBV7-6	CASSHPGQGVSNEQFF	TGTGCTAGCAGCCACCCGGGACAGGGGGTTTCCAATGAGCAGTTCTTC
.	TRBJ2-7	.	TRBV5-1	CASSFLMGATYEQYF	TGCGCCAGCAGCTTCTTAATGGGGGCCACCTACGAGCAGTACTTC
.	TRBJ1-5	TRBD1	TRBV28	CASTGQGIQPQHF	TGTGCCAGCACAGGACAGGGTATTCAGCCCCAGCATTTT
.	TRBJ1-2	.	TRBV29-1	CSVELLGGGYTF	TGCAGCGTTGAATTACTGGGGGGTGGCTACACCTTC
.	TRBJ2-6	TRBD1	TRBV7-6	CASTGQGGPGANVLTF	TGTGCCAGTACCGGACAGGGGGGACCTGGGGCCAACGTCCTGACTTTC
.	TRBJ2-7	TRBD1	TRBV10-2	CASSEPGTGGSYEQYF	TGCGCCAGCAGTGAGCCGGGGACAGGCGGTTCCTACGAGCAGTACTTC
few	TRBJ2-3	.	TRBV30	CAWSVSPDTQYF	TGTGCCTGGAGTGTAAGCCCGGATACGCAGTATTTT
.	TRBJ2-2	.	TRBV18	CASSPLRGVAGELFF	TGTGCCAGCTCACCTTTGCGGGGAGTAGCCGGGGAGCTGTTTTTT
once	TRBJ1-5	.	TRBV6-8	CASSSGEHQPQHF	TGTGCCAGCAGTTCAGGGGAACATCAGCCCCAGCATTTT
once	TRBJ1-1	TRBD1	TRBV18	CASSHINRGRGNTEAFF	TGTGCCAGCTCCCACATCAACAGGGGGCGAGGGAACACTGAAGCTTTCTTT
.	TRBJ2-5	.	TRBV19	CASSSGSRTETQYF	TGTGCCAGTAGTAGCGGGTCCCGAACGGAGACCCAGTACTTC
.	TRBJ2-1	.	TRBV29-1	CSVVGGGPRSYNEQFF	TGCAGCGTAGTTGGCGGAGGGCCTAGGTCCTACAATGAGCAGTTCTTC
.	TRBJ1-5	.	TRBV6-8	CASIAQGYSNQPQHF	TGTGCCAGCATCGCGCAGGGCTATAGCAATCAGCCCCAGCATTTT
once	TRBJ1-2	TRBD1	TRBV28	CASRPQGRSNYGYTF	TGTGCCAGCAGACCACAGGGGAGGTCGAACTATGGCTACACCTTC
.	TRBJ1-1	.	TRBV5-1	CASSLAGENTEAFF	TGCGCCAGCAGCTTGGCCGGAGAGAACACTGAAGCTTTCTTT